This T cell receptor beta chain was captured in a study of shared clonotypes between healthy human individuals. Positively selected for CCR7, the CD45RO-negative cells used as naive CD8 cells excluded terminally differentiated effector memory CD45RA+ cells. Every immunoSEQ plate was one replicate of a subset's evenly spread DNA. Clones were read by immunoSEQ multiplex PCR, and TCRdb kept only the in-frame ones, dropping some. The sample consists of roughly 890,000 clones, about 91% of them appearing once. The CDR3 has 20 residues. CDR1 and CDR2 (germline): SGHTS, YDEGEE. The junction had 15 bases not matched to a gene; V was cut back by 1 base and J by 3 bases.

The sequence was obtained from a man aged 25-45 years in good health. The rearrangement uses TRBV5-8 and TRBJ2-5; 13 bases are a match to TRBD2. Material: naive CD8+ T cells sorted from blood. The CDR3: CASSLPHGLAGDGGEETQYF. CDR3 sequence (DNA): TGTGCCAGCAGCTTGCCCCATGGACTAGCGGGGGATGGAGGAGAAGAGACCCAGTACTTC.